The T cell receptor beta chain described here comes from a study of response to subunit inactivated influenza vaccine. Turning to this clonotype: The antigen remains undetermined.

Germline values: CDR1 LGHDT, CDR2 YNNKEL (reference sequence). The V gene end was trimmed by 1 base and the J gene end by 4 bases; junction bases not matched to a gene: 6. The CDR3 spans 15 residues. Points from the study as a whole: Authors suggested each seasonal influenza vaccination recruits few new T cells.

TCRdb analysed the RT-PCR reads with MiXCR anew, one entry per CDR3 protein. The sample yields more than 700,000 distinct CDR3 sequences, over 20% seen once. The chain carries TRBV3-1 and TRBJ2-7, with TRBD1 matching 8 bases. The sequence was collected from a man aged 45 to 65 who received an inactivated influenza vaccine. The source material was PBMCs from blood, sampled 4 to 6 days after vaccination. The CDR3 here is CASSQGRQGRYEQYF. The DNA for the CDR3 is TGTGCCAGCAGCCAAGGCCGACAGGGGAGATACGAGCAGTACTTC.